This T cell receptor beta chain came from a study of cytomegalovirus exposure and HLA in healthy donors. Per germline, CDR1 SGHVS and CDR2 FQNEAQ. V shed 5 bases and J shed 3 bases, with 11 bases lying between them. The CDR3 contains 13 residues. Researchers ran the PCR with 60 Vbeta and 13 Jbeta primers. Clones were read by immunoSEQ multiplex PCR, and TCRdb kept only the in-frame ones, dropping some. The table has about 140,000 clones, around 80% seen once. The source is a young man in good health and CMV-seropositive. The sequenced material came from PBMCs. The chain uses TRBV7-8 and TRBJ2-7; tentatively, D is TRBD2 (5 bases). The CDR3 sequence: CASSPRGSYEQYF. The CDR3 coding sequence is TGTGCCAGCAGCCCACGAGGGAGCTACGAGCAGTACTTC. Variable domain in full (rest from reference TRBV7-8 and TRBJ2-7): GAGVSQSPRYKVAKRGQDVALRCDPISGHVSLFWYQQALGQGPEFLTYFQNEAQLDKSGLPSDRFFAERPEGSVSTLKIQRTQQEDSAVYLCASSPRGSYEQYFGPGTRLTVT.